One sample yielded the 4 T cell receptor beta chains listed below, sequenced in a study of precursors of human CD4 cytotoxic T cells. Four sorted CD4+ memory subsets, central memory, effector memory, IL-7R-high TEMRA and IL-7R-negative TEMRA, were UMI-sequenced. TCRdb processed the reads anew with MiXCR; each CDR3 protein has one entry. The table has about 480 distinct CDR3 sequences, around 20% seen once; the top ten hold around 12%. Sequences were obtained from memory CD4+ T cells from blood (PBMCs). Receptors were obtained from a human donor in good health.

J is TRBJ1-4 and V is TRBV18; 7 bases are shared with TRBD1. CDR3 length equals 14 residues. V lost 4 bases, J lost 4 bases, and 3 bases stayed unmatched. In germline, CDR1 is KGHSH, CDR2 LQKENI. The CDR3 spells CASSRTGYNEKLFF. The CDR3 DNA reads TGTGCCAGCTCACGGACAGGTTATAATGAAAAACTGTTTTTT.

This clonotype is large (0.1 to 1%). The chain links TRBV29-1 to TRBJ1-4; perhaps TRBD1 as D (5 bases). Germline V gene sequence: CDR1 SQVTM, CDR2 ANQGSEA. This CDR3 contains 13 residues. Trimming left V 4 bases short and J 8 bases short, with 14 bases between. The CDR3 nucleotides read TGCAGCGTTGCCCCCGCGGGGGGAGAAAAACTGTTTTTT. It specifies CSVAPAGGEKLFF. Drawing the rest from reference TRBV29-1 and TRBJ1-4, the complete variable domain is SAVISQKPSRDICQRGTSLTIQCQVDSQVTMMFWYRQQPGQSLTLIATANQGSEATYESGFVIDKFPISRPNLTFSTLTVSNMSPEDSSIYLCSVAPAGGEKLFFGSGTQLSVL.

This clonotype has a handful of counts. The chain carries TRBV4-1 and TRBJ1-2; no clear D gene. CDR1 MGHRA and CDR2 YSYEKL come from the germline V gene. CDR3 size: 14 residues. V lost 0 bases to trimming and J lost 7 bases, with 12 bases between them. As DNA, the CDR3 is TGCGCCAGCAGCCAAGACCGTAGCTCTTTTGGCTACACCTTC. Translation: CASSQDRSSFGYTF.

This clonotype is termed hyperexpanded. This chain uses TRBV6-1 with TRBJ1-1, with 8 bases lining up with TRBD1. Germline CDR1 MNHNS, CDR2 SASEGT. The CDR3 runs 13 residues. V lost 9 bases and J lost 3; bases outside the gene matches: 6. The CDR3 spells CASTQDRDTEAFF. The CDR3 DNA follows: TGTGCCAGTACCCAGGACAGGGACACTGAAGCTTTCTTT.